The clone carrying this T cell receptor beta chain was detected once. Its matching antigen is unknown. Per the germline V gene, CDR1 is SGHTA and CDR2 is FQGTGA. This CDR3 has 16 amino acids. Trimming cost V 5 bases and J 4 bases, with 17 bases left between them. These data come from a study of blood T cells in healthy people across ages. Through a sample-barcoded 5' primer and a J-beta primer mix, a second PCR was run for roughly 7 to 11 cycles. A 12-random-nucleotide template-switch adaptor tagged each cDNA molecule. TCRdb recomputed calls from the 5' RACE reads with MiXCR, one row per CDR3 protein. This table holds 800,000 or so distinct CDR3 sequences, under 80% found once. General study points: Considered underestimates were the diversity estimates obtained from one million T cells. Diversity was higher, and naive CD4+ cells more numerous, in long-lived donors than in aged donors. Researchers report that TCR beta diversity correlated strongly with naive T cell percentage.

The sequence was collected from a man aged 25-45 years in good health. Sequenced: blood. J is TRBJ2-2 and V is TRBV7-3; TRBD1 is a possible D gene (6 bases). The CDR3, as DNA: TGTGCCAGCAGCCCCCCGGTGACAGGATCCACCGGGGAGCTGTTTTTT. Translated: CASSPPVTGSTGELFF.